These 26 T cell receptor beta chains were all obtained from the same sample, sequenced in a study of blood T cell repertoires in COVID-19. Sequencing was performed with immunoSEQ multiplex PCR; in TCRdb, only in-frame clones are kept and a portion is missing. The sample comprises around 500,000 clones, 88% of which are singletons, and 1.8% rests with the top ten. The specimen was PBMCs or T cells enriched from blood (not recorded which). Receptor source: a woman in her 40s who had recovered from COVID-19.

The V and J genes are TRBV29-1 and TRBJ2-5; D is perhaps TRBD1 (5 bases). Per the germline V gene, CDR1 is SQVTM and CDR2 is ANQGSEA. The CDR3 totals 12 residues. The ends were cut back, 3 bases at V and 5 bases at J, with 10 bases in the middle. The CDR3 nucleotides read TGCAGCGTTGATGGGGCCTGGGAGACCCAGTACTTC. It specifies CSVDGAWETQYF.

This chain uses TRBV11-2 with TRBJ1-2; D is ambiguous. This CDR3 has 17 residues. CDR1 is SGHAT, CDR2 FQNNGV, per germline. Trimming took 4 bases from V and 0 from J, leaving 18 bases between them. This CDR3 is CASSSMDQAPANYGYTF. CDR3 in DNA: TGTGCCAGCAGCTCAATGGATCAGGCACCTGCTAACTATGGCTACACCTTC. The full variable domain, with the rest looked up from reference TRBV11-2 and TRBJ1-2, is EAGVAQSPRYKIIEKRQSVAFWCNPISGHATLYWYQQILGQGPKLLIQFQNNGVVDDSQLPKDRFSAERLKGVDSTLKIQPAKLEDSAVYLCASSSMDQAPANYGYTFGSGTRLTVV.

V is TRBV4-2 and J is TRBJ2-7, with TRBD2 identical over 9 bases. J was trimmed by 0 bases and V by 0 bases; bases with no gene match: 6. The CDR3 contains 17 residues. CDR1 and CDR2 from the germline V gene are LGHNA and YNFKEQ. CDR3 in DNA: TGTGCCAGCAGCCAAGATCAAAGCGGGAGGCCCTCCTACGAGCAGTACTTC. Encoded protein: CASSQDQSGRPSYEQYF.

The chain's CDR3 is CASSRDRGGTEAFF. As DNA, the CDR3 is TGTGCCAGCAGCCGCGACAGGGGAGGAACTGAAGCTTTCTTT. The rearrangement uses TRBV14 and TRBJ1-1, with 8 positions matching TRBD1. The CDR3 runs to 14 residues. With 4 bases clipped from V and 5 bases from J, the junction kept 6 bases outside the gene matches. CDR1 and CDR2 (germline): SGHDN, FVKESK.

The rearrangement joins TRBV11-3 to TRBJ2-7, with 13 bases aligning to TRBD2. The CDR3 spans 15 residues. The J segment lost 6 bases and the V segment lost 6 bases, leaving 8 bases of the junction unmatched. CDR1 SGHNT and CDR2 YENEEA come from the germline V gene. The CDR3 sequence is CASSRTSGSTSEQYF. Here the CDR3 DNA reads TGTGCCAGCAGTCGGACTAGCGGGAGTACTAGCGAGCAGTACTTC.

The rearrangement uses TRBV12-3 or TRBV12-4 and TRBJ2-5; maybe TRBD2 (5 bases). The CDR3 is made up of 12 amino acids. V was pared by 5 bases and J by 5 bases, with 9 bases between. In DNA, the CDR3 is TGTGCCAGCAGTCCGACTATGGAGACCCAGTACTTC. Protein product: CASSPTMETQYF.

CDR3 nucleotide sequence: TGTGCCAGCAGCTTGTGGCGGAACTACGAGCAGTACTTC. The encoded protein is CASSLWRNYEQYF. This chain joins TRBV11-2 and TRBJ2-7, with D unresolved. From germline, CDR1 is SGHAT and CDR2 FQNNGV. The CDR3 covers 13 residues. V was trimmed by 3 bases and J by 3 bases, leaving 9 bases between them.

In the case of this clone: This sequence is one base from a far larger clone and is likely a read error. The same CDR3 arises from other DNA sequences in this sample as well. This chain joins TRBV12-3 or TRBV12-4 and TRBJ2-7; D remains unclear. CDR3 size: 13 residues. With 6 bases removed from V and 0 bases from J, the gap between germline ends came to 9 bases. CDR3 residues: CASSPTDSYEQYF. CDR3 in DNA: TGTGCCAGCAGCCCAACTGACTCCTACGAGCAGTACTTC.

This chain joins TRBV4-1 and TRBJ1-6, with TRBD1 as a possible D gene (5 bases). Germline V lookup: CDR1 MGHRA, CDR2 YSYEKL. The CDR3 covers 17 residues. V was cut by 2 bases and J by 9 bases, with 20 bases left in between. As DNA, the CDR3 is TGCGCCAGCAGCCAATACGGGGGACCCCCCCCAAGTTCACCCCTCCACTTT. Translation: CASSQYGGPPPSSPLHF.

This chain connects TRBV6-1 to TRBJ2-1; 10 bases map to TRBD2. CDR1 and CDR2 from the germline V gene are MNHNS and SASEGT. CDR3 size: 18 residues. V lost 1 base, J lost 6 bases, and 12 bases stayed unmatched. CDR3 coding DNA: TGTGCCAGCAGTGAAGGAAGCGGGAGGGCCAGGGGTGGCAATGAGCAGTTCTTC. Its protein product is CASSEGSGRARGGNEQFF.

The chain is built from TRBV3-1 (or the pseudogene TRBV3-2) and TRBJ2-2, with D unresolved. CDR3 length equals 13 residues. V lost 4 bases, J lost 7 bases, and 10 bases lay in between. Germline-derived CDR1 and CDR2 are LGHDT and YNNKEL (reference sequence). The CDR3 is CASSLSSGGELFF. The DNA of the CDR3 is TGTGCCAGCAGCCTGTCCTCAGGCGGGGAGCTGTTTTTT.

This clone was observed a few times. The rearrangement joins TRBV7-9 to TRBJ1-1; D is unclear. The germline V gene has CDR1 SEHNR and CDR2 FQNEAQ (reference sequence). Trimming left V 4 bases short and J 0 bases short, with 9 bases between. The CDR3 is 14 amino acids. Written as DNA, the CDR3 is TGTGCCAGCAGCTCACACAACATGAACACTGAAGCTTTCTTT. Its translation: CASSSHNMNTEAFF. The entire variable domain, with the rest obtained from reference TRBV7-9 and TRBJ1-1, is as follows: DTGVSQNPRHKITKRGQNVTFRCDPISEHNRLYWYRQTLGQGPEFLTYFQNEAQLEKSRLLSDRFSAERPKGSFSTLEIQRTEQGDSAMYLCASSSHNMNTEAFFGQGTRLTVV.

This clone was recorded once. The chain joins TRBV5-6 to TRBJ2-7, with D perhaps matching TRBD1 (6 bases). From germline, CDR1 is SGHDT and CDR2 YYEEEE. The CDR3 has 13 residues. Between the trimmed V and J ends, which lost 2 bases and 2 bases, there was a span of 8 bases. The CDR3 nucleotides are TGTGCCAGCAGCTTCACAGGGCCCTACGAGCAGTACTTC. Translation: CASSFTGPYEQYF.

The genes are TRBV7-6 and TRBJ2-1; weak D call: TRBD2 (6 bases). From germline, CDR1 is SGHVS and CDR2 FNYEAQ. Trimming removed 1 base from V and 5 bases from J, with 15 bases in between. The CDR3 runs 16 residues. Here the CDR3 reads CASSLDSPLADNEQFF. CDR3 bases: TGTGCCAGCAGCTTAGACTCCCCACTAGCAGACAATGAGCAGTTCTTC.

The chain combines TRBV3-1 (or the pseudogene TRBV3-2) with TRBJ2-2; 8 nucleotides line up with TRBD1. V lost 2 bases and J lost 0; bases outside the gene matches: 5. The CDR3 has 17 amino acids. Per germline, CDR1 LGHDT and CDR2 YNNKEL (reference sequence). CDR3 nucleotides: TGTGCCAGCAGCCAACGGCCGACAGGGGCGAACACCGGGGAGCTGTTTTTT. Encoded protein: CASSQRPTGANTGELFF.

V gene TRBV7-2 combines with J gene TRBJ2-7; D possibly corresponds to TRBD2 (5 bases). Trimming pared 1 base from V and 0 bases from J, leaving 13 bases between. Per the germline V gene, CDR1 is SGHTA and CDR2 is FQGNSA. The CDR3 is 16 residues long. The CDR3 sequence is CASSLELASASYEQYF. The CDR3 bases are TGTGCCAGCAGCTTAGAGCTAGCCTCTGCCTCCTACGAGCAGTACTTC.

The chain carries TRBV6-5 and TRBJ2-5, with D possibly matching TRBD2 (5 bases). Germline V gene lookup returns CDR1 MNHEY and CDR2 SVGAGI. This CDR3 contains 13 residues. V lost 2 bases and J lost 3, with 7 bases in between. In DNA form, the CDR3 reads TGTGCCAGCAGTTACGACGGGGAAGAGACCCAGTACTTC. It codes for CASSYDGEETQYF.

The gene calls are TRBV6-2 or TRBV6-3 and TRBJ2-3, with a tentative D call TRBD1 (5 bases). Trimming took 4 bases from V and 0 from J, leaving 23 bases between them. This CDR3 is built from 19 residues. The germline V gene has CDR1 MNHEY and CDR2 SVGEGT. Here the CDR3 DNA reads TGTGCCAGCAGTTCGAAACAGGTTAATCCCGGAATAAGCACAGATACGCAGTATTTT. This sequence encodes CASSSKQVNPGISTDTQYF.

The chain combines TRBV5-1 with TRBJ2-3; 12 bases map to TRBD2. Germline CDR1 reads SGHRS; CDR2 reads YFSETQ. The junction had 3 bases not matched to a gene; V was cut back by 1 base and J by 3 bases. The length of the CDR3 is 16 residues. This CDR3 is CASSLTSGRYTDTQYF. In DNA, the CDR3 is TGCGCCAGCAGCTTGACTAGCGGGAGGTATACAGATACGCAGTATTTT.

The J gene is TRBJ1-1, the V gene TRBV19; TRBD1 aligns across 7 bases. Trimming cost V 6 bases and J 1 base; bases outside gene matches: 8. Germline-derived CDR1 and CDR2 are LNHDA and SQIVND (reference sequence). This CDR3 has 15 amino acids. The CDR3, as DNA: TGTGCCAGTAGCGCCACAGGGGTTGGGAACACTGAAGCTTTCTTT. This codes for CASSATGVGNTEAFF.

V and J are TRBV19 and TRBJ2-5, with D maybe TRBD1 (6 bases). V was shortened by 7 bases and J by 5 bases, with 17 bases between the two germline ends. The germline gives CDR1 LNHDA, CDR2 SQIVND (reference sequence). CDR3 length equals 14 residues. CDR3: CASTNNRVPETQYF. CDR3 sequence (DNA): TGTGCCAGTACTAATAACAGGGTCCCGGAGACCCAGTACTTC.

The chain employs TRBV18 and TRBJ2-7; maybe TRBD2 (6 bases). From germline, CDR1 is KGHSH and CDR2 LQKENI. The CDR3 contains 20 residues. Trimming left V 2 bases short and J 2 bases short, with 28 bases between. Here the CDR3 DNA reads TGTGCCAGCTCACCAGTATACGGAGGGTCGAATGTAGGGACTCCCTACGAGCAGTACTTC. Protein: CASSPVYGGSNVGTPYEQYF. Full variable domain (missing parts from reference TRBV18 and TRBJ2-7): NAGVMQNPRHLVRRRGQEARLRCSPMKGHSHVYWYRQLPEEGLKFMVYLQKENIIDESGMPKERFSAEFPKEGPSILRIQQVVRGDSAAYFCASSPVYGGSNVGTPYEQYFGPGTRLTVT.

The chain combines TRBV7-2 with TRBJ2-3; D is perhaps TRBD1 (5 bases). Germline assignment: CDR1 SGHTA and CDR2 FQGNSA. V lost 1 base, J lost 0 bases, and 8 bases lay in between. CDR3 length: 15 amino acids. The CDR3 DNA reads as TGTGCCAGCAGCTTAGGACAGCTTAGCACAGATACGCAGTATTTT. This translates into CASSLGQLSTDTQYF.

This sequence joins TRBV25-1 and TRBJ1-2; 7 bases agree with TRBD1. CDR1 and CDR2 from the germline V gene are MGHDK and SYGVNS. V gave up 2 bases and J gave up 4 bases; unmatched junction bases: 7. The CDR3 is made up of 15 amino acids. The CDR3: CASSEPGTVSYGYTF. CDR3 DNA sequence: TGTGCCAGCAGTGAACCGGGGACAGTCAGCTATGGCTACACCTTC.

This chain uses TRBV5-1 with TRBJ2-3, with 8 bases lining up with TRBD1. Unmatched junction bases numbered 3, after V lost 2 bases and J lost 1 base. Germline V gives CDR1 SGHRS, CDR2 YFSETQ. The CDR3 has 15 residues. CDR3 DNA: TGCGCCAGCAGCTTACAGACAGGGGGCACAGATACGCAGTATTTT. Translated, it gives CASSLQTGGTDTQYF.

The chain has TRBV10-3 and TRBJ2-1, with 7 positions matching TRBD2. The CDR3 is made up of 18 amino acids. V lost 0 bases, J lost 2 bases, and 10 bases stayed unmatched. Germline CDR1 reads ENHRY; CDR2 reads SYGVKD. CDR3 DNA: TGTGCCATCAGTGAGTCGACTGGAGGCGGGAGCACCTACAATGAGCAGTTCTTC. It codes for CAISESTGGGSTYNEQFF.